The 9 T cell receptor beta chains given below trace back to one sample, sequenced in a study of cytotoxic CD8 clonotypes in ibrutinib-treated CLL. The assay was immunoSEQ multiplex PCR, and TCRdb's table has in-frame clones only and misses some. The sample has some 130,000 clones; about 70% are singletons. This specimen consisted of PBMCs, obtained after 24 months of ibrutinib treatment. These receptor sequences come from a human donor with chronic lymphocytic leukemia.

The V and J genes are TRBV28 and TRBJ2-2; weak D call: TRBD2 (6 bases). This CDR3 is 17 amino acids long. Trimming shortened V by 5 bases and J by 4 bases, and 20 bases separated the two germline ends. Germline V gives CDR1 MDHEN, CDR2 SYDVKM. The CDR3 region is CASSIPFMRGGTGELFF. CDR3 nucleotides: TGTGCCAGCAGTATTCCCTTTATGAGGGGAGGCACCGGGGAGCTGTTTTTT. The complete variable domain, with remaining parts taken from reference TRBV28 and TRBJ2-2, reads DVKVTQSSRYLVKRTGEKVFLECVQDMDHENMFWYRQDPGLGLRLIYFSYDVKMKEKGDIPEGYSVSREKKERFSLILESASTNQTSMYLCASSIPFMRGGTGELFFGEGSRLTVL.

The chain uses TRBV5-1 and TRBJ1-2; no firm D call. This CDR3 is built from 14 residues. V dropped 4 bases and J dropped 4 bases, with 14 bases sitting between them. The germline CDR1 and CDR2 sequences are SGHRS and YFSETQ. This CDR3 is CASSPSDTSYGYTF. The CDR3 DNA reads TGCGCCAGCAGCCCCAGCGACACCTCCTATGGCTACACCTTC. Supplemented by reference TRBV5-1 and TRBJ1-2, the full variable domain reads KAGVTQTPRYLIKTRGQQVTLSCSPISGHRSVSWYQQTPGQGLQFLFEYFSETQRNKGNFPGRFSGRQFSNSRSEMNVSTLELGDSALYLCASSPSDTSYGYTFGSGTRLTVV.

In nucleotides, the CDR3 is TGCGCCAGCAGCCACGACAGTCGGGGTGAAAAACTGTTTTTT. The encoded protein is CASSHDSRGEKLFF. The chain joins TRBV4-3 to TRBJ1-4, with a weak D call TRBD1 (5 bases). The V end was cut by 3 bases, the J end by 7 bases, with 12 bases between. This CDR3 is 14 amino acids long. Germline lookup yields CDR1 LGHNA and CDR2 YSLEER.

The CDR3 sequence: CASSLSGGRQGFFNYGYTF. CDR3 DNA sequence: TGTGCCAGCAGCTTGTCGGGGGGCCGCCAGGGATTTTTTAACTATGGCTACACCTTC. The V gene is TRBV5-5, the J gene TRBJ1-2; a possible D gene is TRBD1 (6 bases). Trimming cost V 1 base and J 1 base, with 23 bases left between them. Per germline, CDR1 SGHKS and CDR2 YYEKEE (reference sequence). The CDR3 is 19 amino acids. Combining the CDR3 with reference TRBV5-5 and TRBJ1-2 gives the whole variable domain DAGVTQSPTHLIKTRGQQVTLRCSPISGHKSVSWYQQVLGQGPQFIFQYYEKEERGRGNFPDRFSARQFPNYSSELNVNALLLGDSALYLCASSLSGGRQGFFNYGYTFGSGTRLTVV.

The V and J genes are TRBV28 and TRBJ1-1; a weak D match, TRBD1 (5 bases). The germline V gene has CDR1 MDHEN and CDR2 SYDVKM. V was cut by 10 bases and J by 7 bases, with 13 bases left in between. This CDR3 spans 11 amino acids. The CDR3 protein is CATHPGLEAFF. CDR3 in DNA: TGTGCCACCCACCCGGGACTTGAAGCTTTCTTT.

The chain carries TRBV7-9 and TRBJ2-3; TRBD2 agrees at 9 bases. The CDR3 consists of 15 residues. CDR1 and CDR2 (germline): SEHNR, FQNEAQ (reference sequence). Germline trimming cut 3 bases from V and 6 bases from J; bases unmatched to any gene: 7. CDR3 region: CASSLGLAGFDTQYF. The CDR3 DNA follows: TGTGCCAGCAGCTTGGGGCTAGCGGGGTTTGATACGCAGTATTTT.

This clone occurred once. The chain employs TRBV29-1 and TRBJ1-2; a possible D gene is TRBD1 (5 bases). The germline V gene encodes CDR1 SQVTM and CDR2 ANQGSEA. CDR3 length equals 13 residues. The ends were cut back, 2 bases at V and 7 bases at J, with 14 bases in the middle. As DNA, the CDR3 is TGCAGCGTTGAACCTCGTAGGGGCATTGGCTACACCTTC. It codes for CSVEPRRGIGYTF.

This clone was counted between two and nine times. The CDR3 bases are TGTGCCAGCAGTTTCCCCGGGACAAGACTCCAGTTCTTC. Protein product: CASSFPGTRLQFF. The rearrangement joins TRBV28 to TRBJ2-1; possibly TRBD1 for D (6 bases). V dropped 3 bases and J dropped 13 bases, with 16 bases sitting between them. The V gene's germline CDR1 is MDHEN and CDR2 SYDVKM. The CDR3 runs to 13 residues. Looking up the rest from reference TRBV28 and TRBJ2-1 gives the full variable domain: DVKVTQSSRYLVKRTGEKVFLECVQDMDHENMFWYRQDPGLGLRLIYFSYDVKMKEKGDIPEGYSVSREKKERFSLILESASTNQTSMYLCASSFPGTRLQFFGPGTRLTVL.

J is TRBJ2-3 and V is TRBV7-3; 10 bases agree with TRBD2. The CDR3 loop spans 15 amino acids. Germline CDR1 and CDR2: SGHTA and FQGTGA. With V trimmed by 5 bases and J by 6 bases, 8 bases remained unmatched. The CDR3 sequence is CASSPSSGGDDTQYF. CDR3 sequence (DNA): TGTGCCAGCAGCCCGTCTAGCGGGGGCGACGATACGCAGTATTTT.